The 18 T cell receptor beta chains listed next were all sequenced from one sample in a study of blood T cell repertoires in COVID-19. Data came from immunoSEQ multiplex PCR; TCRdb stores just in-frame clones and leaves some out. The top ten clones hold less than 3.5% of a sample with about 190,000 clones, around 88% of them seen once. Sequencing was done on a sample of peripheral blood. Every receptor here comes from a man in his fifties with active or convalescent COVID-19.

The chain links TRBV5-4 to TRBJ1-1; D may be TRBD1 (5 bases). The V gene lost 0 bases and the J gene lost 7 bases, with 13 bases spanning the gap. Germline V gene lookup returns CDR1 SGHNT and CDR2 YYREEE (reference sequence). This CDR3 has 14 amino acids. The CDR3 DNA follows: TGTGCCAGCAGCTTGGCGGAGAGGGGACTTGAAGCTTTCTTT. Amino acid sequence: CASSLAERGLEAFF.

The chain is built from TRBV7-9 and TRBJ2-2, with unresolved D. The CDR3 loop spans 14 amino acids. Germline assignment: CDR1 SEHNR and CDR2 FQNEAQ (reference sequence). The V gene lost 3 bases and the J gene lost 1 base, with 6 bases spanning the gap. CDR3 residues: CASSFRQNTGELFF. DNA of the CDR3: TGTGCCAGCAGCTTCAGACAGAACACCGGGGAGCTGTTTTTT.

This chain connects TRBV3-1 (or the pseudogene TRBV3-2) to TRBJ2-2; a weak D match, TRBD2 (7 bases). Between the trimmed V and J ends, which lost 5 bases and 5 bases, there was a span of 18 bases. The CDR3 loop spans 16 amino acids. Looked up from germline, CDR1 is LGHDT and CDR2 is YNNKEL (reference sequence). The CDR3 nucleotides are TGTGCCAGCAGCTACGGGGACGGGGGGCGAACCGGGGAGCTGTTTTTT. Protein: CASSYGDGGRTGELFF.

This clone was observed a single time. The V and J genes are TRBV4-1 and TRBJ2-1; perhaps TRBD1 as D (5 bases). The germline gives CDR1 MGHRA, CDR2 YSYEKL. The V end lost 0 bases, the J end lost 0 bases, and 6 bases lay between the germline ends. This CDR3 has 15 residues. The CDR3 DNA is TGCGCCAGCAGCCAAGAACAGGTCTCCTACAATGAGCAGTTCTTC. Its translation is CASSQEQVSYNEQFF.

The CDR3 spells CASSQRWDNYQPQHF. In DNA form, the CDR3 reads TGCGCCAGCAGCCAACGCTGGGACAATTATCAGCCCCAGCATTTT. The V and J genes are TRBV4-1 and TRBJ1-5; maybe TRBD1 (6 bases). The CDR3 runs to 15 residues. Germline V lookup: CDR1 MGHRA, CDR2 YSYEKL. V was cut by 2 bases and J by 5 bases, with 13 bases left in between.

This sequence joins TRBV30 and TRBJ1-5; D may be TRBD1 (5 bases). This CDR3 contains 13 residues. V lost 2 bases and J 6 bases, leaving 11 bases between the germline ends. Germline lookup yields CDR1 GTSNPN and CDR2 SVGIG (reference sequence). The CDR3 protein is CAWSNQGSQPQHF. Here the CDR3 DNA reads TGTGCCTGGAGTAACCAGGGAAGTCAGCCCCAGCATTTT. Together with reference TRBV30 and TRBJ1-5, the CDR3 gives the full variable domain: SQTIHQWPATLVQPVGSPLSLECTVEGTSNPNLYWYRQAAGRGLQLLFYSVGIGQISSEVPQNLSASRPQDRQFILSSKKLLLSDSGFYLCAWSNQGSQPQHFGDGTRLSIL.

This sequence joins TRBV5-4 and TRBJ2-3, with 10 nucleotides matching TRBD2. The CDR3 consists of 17 residues. V dropped 5 bases and J dropped 5; count of bases not matched to a gene: 14. CDR1 and CDR2 from the germline V gene are SGHNT and YYREEE (reference sequence). CDR3 protein: CASRGPPLAGVGDTQYF. The CDR3 coding sequence is TGTGCCAGCAGGGGCCCCCCCCTAGCGGGAGTAGGAGATACGCAGTATTTT.

V gene TRBV6-5 combines with J gene TRBJ1-2; TRBD1 aligns across 11 bases. The CDR3 runs to 12 residues. Germline values: CDR1 MNHEY, CDR2 SVGAGI. The trim removed 5 bases at V and 13 bases at J, leaving 6 bases unmatched. CDR3 amino acids: CASSQDRGRATF. The CDR3, as DNA: TGTGCCAGCAGTCAGGACAGGGGGCGCGCCACCTTC.

J is TRBJ1-1 and V is TRBV7-2; TRBD1 is a possible D gene (5 bases). V was cut by 4 bases and J by 3 bases, with 12 bases left in between. Germline lookup yields CDR1 SGHTA and CDR2 FQGNSA. The CDR3 has 14 residues. For the CDR3, the DNA is TGTGCCAGCAGCTCCGTGGGGGGGGACACTGAAGCTTTCTTT. The encoded protein is CASSSVGGDTEAFF.

Only a few counts were recorded for this clone. This chain links TRBV5-1 with TRBJ1-6, with 7 bases matching TRBD1. V gave up 0 bases and J gave up 3 bases; unmatched junction bases: 6. CDR3 length equals 17 residues. Looked up from germline, CDR1 is SGHRS and CDR2 is YFSETQ. CDR3 protein: CASSLAGTEDYNSPLHF. The CDR3, as DNA: TGCGCCAGCAGCTTGGCCGGGACAGAAGACTATAATTCACCCCTCCACTTT.

The gene calls are TRBV6-2 or TRBV6-3 and TRBJ2-5, with D hard to call. The CDR3 is made up of 12 amino acids. Deletions cut 2 bases from V and 6 bases from J, with 7 bases between. CDR1 and CDR2 (germline): MNHEY, SVGEGT. Written as DNA, the CDR3 is TGTGCCAGCAGTTACACTATCCAGACCCAGTACTTC. Amino acid sequence: CASSYTIQTQYF.

The CDR3 DNA follows: TGTGCCAGTAGTTCCCTCTCTCAGCGCCTGGGAGATACGCAGTATTTT. Translation: CASSSLSQRLGDTQYF. The chain carries TRBV19 and TRBJ2-3; D is unresolved. This CDR3 has 16 residues. Germline CDR1 is LNHDA and CDR2 is SQIVND (reference sequence). V was clipped by 5 bases and J by 5 bases, with 20 bases between them.

V and J are TRBV30 and TRBJ2-7, with TRBD1 identical over 8 bases. The CDR3 runs to 16 residues. After removal of 3 bases from V and 2 bases from J, the junction contained 12 bases not matched to a gene. Germline CDR1 is GTSNPN and CDR2 is SVGIG (reference sequence). Written as DNA, the CDR3 is TGTGCCTGGAGACCCCTCGGACAGGGCCCCCCCTACGAGCAGTACTTC. Its protein product is CAWRPLGQGPPYEQYF.

CDR3 sequence (DNA): TGTGCCAGCAGTGAACAGGGGCTACTCAACACTGAAGCTTTCTTT. It translates to CASSEQGLLNTEAFF. This chain joins TRBV25-1 and TRBJ1-1, with D perhaps TRBD1 (6 bases). The CDR3 is made up of 15 amino acids. The V gene lost 2 bases and the J gene lost 2 bases, with 12 bases spanning the gap. Germline CDR1 reads MGHDK; CDR2 reads SYGVNS. The full variable domain, with the rest looked up from reference TRBV25-1 and TRBJ1-1, is EADIYQTPRYLVIGTGKKITLECSQTMGHDKMYWYQQDPGMELHLIHYSYGVNSTEKGDLSSESTVSRIRTEHFPLTLESARPSHTSQYLCASSEQGLLNTEAFFGQGTRLTVV.

The chain is built from TRBV2 and TRBJ2-1; 8 bases fit TRBD2. This CDR3 spans 16 amino acids. The ends lost 2 bases at V and 7 bases at J; junction bases unmatched: 10. CDR1 and CDR2 from the germline V gene are SNHLY and FYNNEI. In nucleotides, the CDR3 is TGTGCCAGCAGTGAACTAGCGGGTCCCGTGGGGAATGAGCAGTTCTTC. Its protein is CASSELAGPVGNEQFF. The full variable domain, its missing parts supplied by reference TRBV2 and TRBJ2-1, is EPEVTQTPSHQVTQMGQEVILRCVPISNHLYFYWYRQILGQKVEFLVSFYNNEISEKSEIFDDQFSVERPDGSNFTLKIRSTKLEDSAMYFCASSELAGPVGNEQFFGPGTRLTVL.

The J gene is TRBJ1-2, the V gene TRBV3-1 (or the pseudogene TRBV3-2); TRBD1 aligns across 7 bases. The CDR3 has 17 residues. Looked up from germline, CDR1 is LGHDT and CDR2 is YNNKEL (reference sequence). With 1 base clipped from V and 2 bases from J, the junction kept 10 bases outside the gene matches. This chain's CDR3 is CASSQGGWDSMNYGYTF. As DNA, the CDR3 is TGTGCCAGCAGCCAAGGGGGGTGGGACAGCATGAACTATGGCTACACCTTC.

The V gene is TRBV6-5, the J gene TRBJ2-1; 7 bases are a match to TRBD2. The germline V gene encodes CDR1 MNHEY and CDR2 SVGAGI. V gave up 5 bases and J gave up 4 bases; unmatched junction bases: 5. The length of the CDR3 is 14 residues. CDR3 DNA: TGTGCCAGCAGTCCCCTTAGCGGGTACAATGAGCAGTTCTTC. Residues: CASSPLSGYNEQFF.

This clone showed up just once. Other DNA sequences in the same sample also yield this CDR3. This chain uses TRBV19 with TRBJ1-1; D perhaps matches TRBD1 (6 bases). In germline, CDR1 is LNHDA, CDR2 SQIVND (reference sequence). The CDR3 has 13 residues. Trimming pared 7 bases from V and 1 base from J, leaving 10 bases between. CDR3 DNA: TGTGCCAGTATAAGGACAGCGAACACTGAAGCTTTCTTT. It is translated as CASIRTANTEAFF.